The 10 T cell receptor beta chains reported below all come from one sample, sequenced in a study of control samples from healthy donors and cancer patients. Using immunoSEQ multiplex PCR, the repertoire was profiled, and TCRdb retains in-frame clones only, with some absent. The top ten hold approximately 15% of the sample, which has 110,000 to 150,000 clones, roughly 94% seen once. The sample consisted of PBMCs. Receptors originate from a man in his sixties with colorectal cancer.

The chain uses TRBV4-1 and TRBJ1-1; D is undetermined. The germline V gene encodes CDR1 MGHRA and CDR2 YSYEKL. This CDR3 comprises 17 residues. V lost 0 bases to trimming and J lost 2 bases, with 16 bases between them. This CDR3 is CASSQEIRLRPNTEAFF. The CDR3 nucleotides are TGCGCCAGCAGCCAAGAGATCAGGTTAAGGCCTAACACTGAAGCTTTCTTT.

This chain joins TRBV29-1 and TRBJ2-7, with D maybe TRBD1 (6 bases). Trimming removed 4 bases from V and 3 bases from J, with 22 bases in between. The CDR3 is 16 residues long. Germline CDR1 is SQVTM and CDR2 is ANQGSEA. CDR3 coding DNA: TGCAGCGTTGCCGGATATTATACAGGGCCCAACTACGAGCAGTACTTC. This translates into CSVAGYYTGPNYEQYF.

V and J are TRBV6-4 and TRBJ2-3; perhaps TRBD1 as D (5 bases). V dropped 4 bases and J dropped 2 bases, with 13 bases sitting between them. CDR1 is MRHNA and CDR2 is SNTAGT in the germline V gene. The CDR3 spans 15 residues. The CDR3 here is CASSGRGTDTDTQYF. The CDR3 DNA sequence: TGTGCCAGCAGTGGAAGGGGTACAGACACAGATACGCAGTATTTT.

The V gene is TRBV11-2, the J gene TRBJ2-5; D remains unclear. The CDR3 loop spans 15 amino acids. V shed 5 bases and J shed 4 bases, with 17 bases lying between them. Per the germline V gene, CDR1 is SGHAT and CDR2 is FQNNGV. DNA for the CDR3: TGTGCCAGCAGCCCAGCACCGGGTTTAGGAGAGACCCAGTACTTC. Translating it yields CASSPAPGLGETQYF.

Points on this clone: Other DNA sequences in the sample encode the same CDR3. This CDR3 reads CASGDYEQYF. The CDR3, as DNA: TGTGCCTCCGGGGATTACGAGCAGTACTTC. The chain carries TRBV27 and TRBJ2-7; D may be TRBD2 (5 bases). The CDR3 has 10 residues. V was cut by 11 bases and J by 4 bases, with 9 bases left in between. The germline V gene has CDR1 MNHEY and CDR2 SMNVEV (reference sequence).

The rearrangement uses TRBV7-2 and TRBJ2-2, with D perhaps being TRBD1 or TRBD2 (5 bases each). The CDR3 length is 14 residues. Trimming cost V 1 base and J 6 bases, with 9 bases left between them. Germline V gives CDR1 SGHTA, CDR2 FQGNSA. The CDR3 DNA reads TGTGCCAGCAGCTTAGTGAGAGGGGCCGGGGAGCTGTTTTTT. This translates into CASSLVRGAGELFF.

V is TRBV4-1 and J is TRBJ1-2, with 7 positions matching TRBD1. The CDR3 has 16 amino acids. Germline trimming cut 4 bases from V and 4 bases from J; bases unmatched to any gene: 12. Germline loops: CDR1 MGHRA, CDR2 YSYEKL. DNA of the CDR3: TGCGCCAGCAGCCCCGACCGACAGGGCCAGAGCTATGGCTACACCTTC. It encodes CASSPDRQGQSYGYTF.

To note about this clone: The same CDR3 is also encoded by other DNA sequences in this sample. The CDR3 region is CASSLVDTEAFF. CDR3 nucleotides: TGTGCCAGCAGTTTAGTGGACACTGAAGCTTTCTTT. This chain joins TRBV12-3 or TRBV12-4 and TRBJ1-1, with D hard to call. Trimming took 1 base from V and 3 from J, leaving 3 bases between them. This CDR3 comprises 12 residues.

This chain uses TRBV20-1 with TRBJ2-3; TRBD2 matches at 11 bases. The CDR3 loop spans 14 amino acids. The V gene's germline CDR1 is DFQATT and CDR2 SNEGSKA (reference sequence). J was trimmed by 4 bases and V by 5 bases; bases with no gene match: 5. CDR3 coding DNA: TGCAGTGCTCGTGTTAGCGGGGGGGCAGATACGCAGTATTTT. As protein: CSARVSGGADTQYF.

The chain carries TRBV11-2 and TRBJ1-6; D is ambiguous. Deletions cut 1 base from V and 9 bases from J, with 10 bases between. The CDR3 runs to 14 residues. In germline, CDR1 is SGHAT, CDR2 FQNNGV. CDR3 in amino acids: CASSLGVEISPLHF. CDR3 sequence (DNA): TGTGCCAGCAGCTTAGGGGTTGAGATTTCACCCCTCCACTTT.